The 13 T cell receptor beta chains below come from one sample, sequenced in a study of metastatic and nonmetastatic thyroid tumors (TCRdb year 2020). Libraries were built with PCR. Reads for this sample came from an Illumina HiSeq 4000. TCRdb redid the processing of the public reads, applying fastp at Q25 and MiXCR, and retained in-frame beta chains. Within this sample are 25,000 to 35,000 clones, with roughly 4.2% of them counted one time only. The ten largest clones represent approximately 22% of the sample. No patient had received any treatment before thyroid surgery. Sequencing was carried out using blood. Receptors originate from a female donor with papillary thyroid cancer or a benign thyroid nodule (not recorded which). Some clones in this sample may be carry-over from other donors' samples.

This clone came up many times. The genes are TRBV4-1 and TRBJ1-3; D ambiguous. This CDR3 has 13 amino acids. Looked up from germline, CDR1 is MGHRA and CDR2 is YSYEKL. V lost 5 bases, J lost 4 bases, and 9 bases lay in between. The CDR3 nucleotides read TGCGCCAGCAGCGACCGGCTGGGAAACACCATATATTTT. Its translation: CASSDRLGNTIYF.

In its sample, this clone was seen many times. This chain uses TRBV6-1 with TRBJ1-2; no definite D call. The CDR3 spans 11 residues. Looked up from germline, CDR1 is MNHNS and CDR2 is SASEGT. V shed 8 bases and J shed 4 bases, with 8 bases lying between them. DNA for the CDR3: TGTGCCAGCGGCGGCAGCTATGGCTACACCTTC. Its protein is CASGGSYGYTF.

This clone was counted between two and nine times. The conserved closing phenylalanine or tryptophan is absent in this CDR3, likely reflecting a read error. It is unclear where the CDR3 begins or ends on the DNA, so no DNA is shown, and the CDR3 is as TCRdb lists it. Here the CDR3 reads CATSILWTGS. The chain employs TRBV15 and TRBJ1-2; TRBD1, as called in the table, went unchecked against the DNA. CDR1 and CDR2 from the germline V gene are LNHNV and YYDKDF (reference sequence). The CDR3 is 10 residues long, ends included.

This clone was seen ten or more times. Distinct nucleotide sequences in the sample also encode this CDR3. The chain has TRBV5-1 and TRBJ2-5, with D tentatively TRBD2 (8 bases). The V gene's germline CDR1 is SGHRS and CDR2 YFSETQ. V lost 0 bases, J lost 2 bases, and 23 bases lay in between. This CDR3 is 19 amino acids long. The chain's CDR3 is CASSLGPGQTRLAQETQYF. Written as DNA, the CDR3 is TGCGCCAGCAGCTTGGGCCCGGGACAGACAAGACTAGCGCAAGAGACCCAGTACTTC.

This clone was picked up a small number of times. This chain connects TRBV25-1 to TRBJ2-7; possible D gene TRBD1, 6 bases. Germline V gene lookup returns CDR1 MGHDK and CDR2 SYGVNS. The V gene lost 2 bases and the J gene lost 2 bases, with 10 bases spanning the gap. The CDR3 spans 14 residues. The CDR3 DNA reads as TGTGCCAGCAGTGAACGGACAGCAGCCTACGAGCAGTACTTC. Translation gives CASSERTAAYEQYF.

A remark on this clone: The conserved phenylalanine or tryptophan normally closing the CDR3 is absent here, so this likely arose from a read error. The rearrangement uses TRBV25-1 and TRBJ2-7; tentatively, D is TRBD2 (6 bases). The ends were cut back, 2 bases at V and 6 bases at J, with 11 bases in the middle. Per germline, CDR1 MGHDK and CDR2 SYGVNS. This CDR3 has 13 amino acids. The CDR3 reads CASSEKLAREQYL. The CDR3 nucleotides read TGTGCCAGCAGTGAAAAACTAGCACGCGAGCAGTACCTC.

This clone showed up just a few times. The genes are TRBV7-3 and TRBJ2-6; D not certain. The V gene lost 3 bases and the J gene lost 0 bases, with 6 bases spanning the gap. The CDR3 loop spans 15 amino acids. Germline assignment: CDR1 SGHTA and CDR2 FQGTGA. CDR3 residues: CASSFGPSGANVLTF. In nucleotides, the CDR3 is TGTGCCAGCAGCTTCGGGCCCTCTGGGGCCAACGTCCTGACTTTC. Filled out from reference TRBV7-3 and TRBJ2-6, the complete variable domain reads GAGVSQTPSNKVTEKGKYVELRCDPISGHTALYWYRQSLGQGPEFLIYFQGTGAADDSGLPNDRFFAVRPEGSVSTLKIQRTERGDSAVYLCASSFGPSGANVLTFGAGSRLTVL.

This clone was detected many times. In the same sample, other DNA sequences code for this CDR3. This sequence joins TRBV7-8 and TRBJ2-2; TRBD1 matches 8 bases. The J segment lost 4 bases and the V segment lost 5 bases, leaving 18 bases of the junction unmatched. CDR3 length: 19 amino acids. Germline CDR1 reads SGHVS; CDR2 reads FQNEAQ. The DNA for the CDR3 is TGTGCCAGCAGCCTACCCCCCATTCGGACAGGGAAGAGCACCGGGGAGCTGTTTTTT. Translated: CASSLPPIRTGKSTGELFF.

The chain combines TRBV27 with TRBJ1-4, with D maybe TRBD1 (6 bases). Germline assignment: CDR1 MNHEY and CDR2 SMNVEV (reference sequence). Trimming left V 8 bases short and J 13 bases short, with 8 bases between. The length of the CDR3 is 9 residues. In DNA form, the CDR3 reads TGTGCCAGCCGGGACACACTGTTTTTT. This sequence encodes CASRDTLFF.

In this sample, this clone turned up a few times. This sequence joins TRBV18 and TRBJ1-1; no reliable D call. The germline V gene has CDR1 KGHSH and CDR2 LQKENI. The CDR3 consists of 13 residues. Trimming removed 4 bases from V and 8 bases from J, with 14 bases in between. CDR3 protein: CASSLCQPVEAFF. For the CDR3, the DNA is TGTGCCAGCTCACTATGCCAGCCTGTCGAAGCTTTCTTT.

At least ten counts were recorded for this clone. This rearrangement joins TRBV29-1 to TRBJ2-7; D perhaps matches TRBD1 (6 bases). Trimming stripped 7 bases from V and 3 bases from J, with 10 bases between. CDR1 and CDR2 from the germline V gene are SQVTM and ANQGSEA. The CDR3 runs 11 residues. CDR3 in DNA: TGCAGCGCCGAGACAGGCTACGAGCAGTACTTC. Residues: CSAETGYEQYF.

The gene calls are TRBV2 and TRBJ1-3; no clear D. Looked up from germline, CDR1 is SNHLY and CDR2 is FYNNEI. This CDR3 spans 14 amino acids. V lost 1 base and J lost 0, with 4 bases in between. The DNA for the CDR3 is TGTGCCAGCAGTGAAGGCCACTCTGGAAACACCATATATTTT. This gives the protein CASSEGHSGNTIYF.

V is TRBV11-3 and J is TRBJ1-3; D remains unclear. The V end was cut by 4 bases, the J end by 0 bases, with 13 bases between. Germline loops: CDR1 SGHNT, CDR2 YENEEA. This CDR3 contains 16 residues. The CDR3 loop is CASSSVGRSSGNTIYF. As DNA, the CDR3 is TGTGCCAGCAGCTCCGTTGGGAGGAGCTCTGGAAACACCATATATTTT.